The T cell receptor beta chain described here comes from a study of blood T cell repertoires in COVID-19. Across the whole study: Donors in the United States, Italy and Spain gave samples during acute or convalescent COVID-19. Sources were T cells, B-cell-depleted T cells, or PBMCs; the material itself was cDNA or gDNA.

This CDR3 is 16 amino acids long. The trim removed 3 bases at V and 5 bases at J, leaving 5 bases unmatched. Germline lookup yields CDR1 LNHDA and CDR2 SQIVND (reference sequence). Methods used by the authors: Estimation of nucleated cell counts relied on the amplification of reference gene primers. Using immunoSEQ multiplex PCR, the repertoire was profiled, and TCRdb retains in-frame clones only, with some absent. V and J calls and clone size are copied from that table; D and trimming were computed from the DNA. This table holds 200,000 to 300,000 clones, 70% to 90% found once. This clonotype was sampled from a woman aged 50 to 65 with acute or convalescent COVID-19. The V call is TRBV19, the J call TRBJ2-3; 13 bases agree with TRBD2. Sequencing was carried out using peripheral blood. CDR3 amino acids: CASSILGLAGLDTQYF. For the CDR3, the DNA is TGTGCCAGTAGTATCTTGGGACTAGCGGGACTAGATACGCAGTATTTT.